This T cell receptor beta chain was recovered during a study of shared clonotypes between healthy human individuals. Study background: The donor group consisted of two women and a few men, aged 18 to 49. Each donor's CD8 memory used one plate, CD8 naive two, each CD4 subset three.

Assay: immunoSEQ multiplex PCR; the TCRdb copy retains only in-frame clones and omits some. The repertoire holds under 750,000 clones, roughly 72% seen once, with about 1.7% in the top ten. There are 15 residues in the CDR3. V shed 5 bases and J shed 0 bases, with 8 bases lying between them. CDR1 LNHDA and CDR2 SQIVND come from the germline V gene (reference sequence). This chain joins TRBV19 and TRBJ2-6; D is undetermined. The sequencing sample was made of memory CD4+ T cells sorted from blood. Noted subset: CD45RA-negative fraction. This TCR derives from a woman in her twenties or thirties in good health. CDR3 protein: CASSLQLSGANVLTF. In DNA form, the CDR3 reads TGTGCCAGTAGTCTACAGCTCTCTGGGGCCAACGTCCTGACTTTC.